This T cell receptor (beta chain) was sequenced during a study of OX40 agonist ivuxolimab in advanced cancers. The overall study: The drug used for patients, ivuxolimab, was an agonistic anti-OX40 (CD134) antibody. Recorded diagnoses for dose-escalation patients were hepatocellular carcinoma, melanoma, renal cell or head and neck cancer.

Turning to this clone: Antigen unknown.

Broader study findings: Partly responding patients at 0.1-3.0 mg/kg showed some of the smallest clonal expansion. Antigen targets of the expanded peripheral T cells went undetermined.

The protocol was immunoSEQ multiplex PCR, while the TCRdb copy is restricted to in-frame clones and leaves out a portion. The sample contains more than 60,000 clones, more than 70% of which appear only once. The CDR3 extends over 15 amino acids. Trimming removed 5 bases at V and 8 bases at J, with 19 bases between. Germline CDR1 and CDR2: SGHRS and YFSETQ. V is TRBV5-1 and J is TRBJ2-2, with D uncertain. The sequences come from CD4+ or CD8+ T cells sorted from blood, collected in a trial of the OX40 agonist ivuxolimab. The clonotype comes from an adult with an advanced solid tumor such as melanoma, head and neck, liver or kidney cancer. The CDR3 protein is CASSSTDVLMGELFF. The CDR3 DNA is TGCGCCAGCAGTTCTACGGACGTGCTGATGGGGGAGCTGTTTTTT.